A selection of T cell receptor beta chains follows, all from one sample in a study of cytomegalovirus exposure and HLA in healthy donors. Produced via immunoSEQ multiplex PCR; TCRdb's table is partial and in-frame only. The sample shows a few hundred thousand clones, around 79% of them seen only once. Sequencing was carried out using PBMCs. The receptor source for this set is a man in his late teens or twenties in good health and CMV-seronegative. The CDR3 runs from the conserved cysteine through the conserved F or W. Fields, in order: V gene, J gene, D gene, clone size, CDR3 protein, CDR3 DNA. The D gene is left open where the match is weak. For some rows the clone size is stated as once, few or many, or as a class when expanded; others skip it.

V: TRBV6-5
J: TRBJ1-6
D: NA
size: NA
CDR3: CASSYALDPGGLPLHF
DNA: TGTGCCAGCAGTTACGCATTAGACCCCGGGGGGTTACCCCTCCACTTT

V: TRBV28
J: TRBJ1-1
D: TRBD1
size: NA
CDR3: CASSARPGTGDTEAFF
DNA: TGTGCCAGCAGTGCGCGGCCCGGGACAGGGGACACTGAAGCTTTCTTT

V: TRBV7-9
J: TRBJ2-5
D: TRBD2
size: NA
CDR3: CASSLVPSGRVLQETQYF
DNA: TGTGCCAGCAGCTTAGTGCCTAGCGGGAGGGTCCTCCAAGAGACCCAGTACTTC

V: TRBV19
J: TRBJ1-2
D: TRBD1
size: NA
CDR3: CASSTGTGDYGYTF
DNA: TGTGCCAGTAGCACTGGGACAGGGGACTATGGCTACACCTTC

V: TRBV14
J: TRBJ1-2
D: TRBD1
size: NA
CDR3: CASSSPGQGNYGYTF
DNA: TGTGCCAGCAGCTCGCCGGGACAGGGAAACTATGGCTACACCTTC

V: TRBV6-6
J: TRBJ1-6
D: TRBD1
size: NA
CDR3: CASSYRDSSYNSPLHF
DNA: TGTGCCAGCAGTTACCGGGACAGCTCCTATAATTCACCCCTCCACTTT

V: TRBV29-1
J: TRBJ1-2
D: NA
size: NA
CDR3: CSVEGYKVGGGYTF
DNA: TGCAGCGTTGAAGGTTACAAAGTTGGAGGAGGCTACACCTTC

V: TRBV4-3
J: TRBJ1-4
D: NA
size: NA
CDR3: CASSQERQGEKLFF
DNA: TGCGCCAGCAGCCAAGAGAGGCAGGGTGAAAAACTGTTTTTT

V: TRBV6-5
J: TRBJ1-2
D: TRBD1
size: NA
CDR3: CASAGTGVGYTF
DNA: TGTGCCAGCGCCGGGACAGGGGTTGGCTACACCTTC

V: TRBV11-2
J: TRBJ2-1
D: NA
size: NA
CDR3: CASSLDIVNEQFF
DNA: TGTGCCAGCAGCTTAGATATTGTCAATGAGCAGTTCTTC

V: TRBV11-2
J: TRBJ1-5
D: NA
size: NA
CDR3: CASSLYTDSNQPQHF
DNA: TGTGCCAGCAGCCTTTACACAGACAGCAATCAGCCCCAGCATTTT

V: TRBV7-9
J: TRBJ2-5
D: NA
size: NA
CDR3: CSSSSGIGQIGETQYF
DNA: TGTTCCAGCAGCTCGGGGATCGGACAGATTGGAGAGACCCAGTACTTC

V: TRBV5-4
J: TRBJ2-2
D: NA
size: few
CDR3: CASSFNEFGRTGELFF
DNA: TGTGCCAGCAGCTTTAACGAGTTTGGGCGAACCGGGGAGCTGTTTTTT

V: TRBV2
J: TRBJ2-7
D: TRBD1
size: few
CDR3: CASRDRGRQYF
DNA: TGTGCCAGCAGAGACAGGGGGCGGCAGTACTTC

V: TRBV7-3
J: TRBJ2-6
D: NA
size: NA
CDR3: CASSDTPSGANVLTF
DNA: TGTGCCAGCAGCGATACACCCTCTGGGGCCAACGTCCTGACTTTC

V: TRBV21-1
J: TRBJ2-1
D: NA
size: NA
CDR3: CASSPPWSLAGREQFF
DNA: TGTGCCAGCAGCCCCCCGTGGAGTCTAGCGGGACGAGAGCAGTTCTTC

V: TRBV6-1
J: TRBJ1-1
D: NA
size: NA
CDR3: CASTQGDTEAFF
DNA: TGTGCCAGCACACAAGGGGACACTGAAGCTTTCTTT

V: TRBV4-2
J: TRBJ2-7
D: NA
size: NA
CDR3: CASSQEAGTGEQYF
DNA: TGTGCCAGCAGCCAAGAGGCGGGAACGGGGGAGCAGTACTTC

V: TRBV4-3
J: TRBJ2-2
D: NA
size: few
CDR3: CASSQSAGAGTGELFF
DNA: TGCGCCAGCAGCCAAAGCGCGGGGGCGGGCACCGGGGAGCTGTTTTTT

V: TRBV27
J: TRBJ1-2
D: TRBD1
size: NA
CDR3: CASSEGQGAWDYGYTF
DNA: TGTGCCAGCAGTGAAGGGCAGGGGGCGTGGGACTATGGCTACACCTTC

V: TRBV29-1
J: TRBJ1-1
D: TRBD1
size: NA
CDR3: CSVALTGGLNTEAFF
DNA: TGCAGCGTTGCATTGACAGGGGGTCTGAACACTGAAGCTTTCTTT

V: TRBV30
J: TRBJ1-2
D: NA
size: NA
CDR3: CAWSALYGYTF
DNA: TGTGCCTGGAGTGCTCTCTATGGCTACACCTTC

V: TRBV4-3
J: TRBJ2-1
D: TRBD2
size: NA
CDR3: CASSQEGWLAGDHSYNEQFF
DNA: TGCGCCAGCAGCCAAGAGGGTTGGCTAGCGGGGGATCACTCCTACAATGAGCAGTTCTTC

V: TRBV5-1
J: TRBJ1-1
D: NA
size: few
CDR3: CASSGGLNTEAFF
DNA: TGCGCCAGCAGCGGCGGCTTAAACACTGAAGCTTTCTTT

V: TRBV6-1
J: TRBJ2-4
D: NA
size: NA
CDR3: CASSESGTPAKNIQYF
DNA: TGTGCCAGCAGTGAGTCCGGGACACCAGCCAAAAACATTCAGTACTTC

V: TRBV13
J: TRBJ1-2
D: NA
size: once
CDR3: CASNRQGYGYTF
DNA: TGTGCCAGCAATAGGCAGGGCTATGGCTACACCTTC

V: TRBV28
J: TRBJ1-2
D: TRBD1
size: NA
CDR3: CASTTGVPIRDRGYGYTF
DNA: TGTGCCAGCACTACAGGGGTCCCAATCCGGGACAGGGGGTATGGCTACACCTTC

V: TRBV6-1
J: TRBJ2-7
D: NA
size: NA
CDR3: CASSSGAYYEQYF
DNA: TGTGCCAGCAGTTCAGGGGCGTACTACGAGCAGTACTTC

V: TRBV9
J: TRBJ1-3
D: NA
size: NA
CDR3: CASSVGSTGNTIYF
DNA: TGTGCCAGCAGCGTAGGCAGTACTGGAAACACCATATATTTT

V: TRBV7-3
J: TRBJ1-1
D: NA
size: NA
CDR3: CASSLTGGSYTEAFF
DNA: TGTGCCAGCAGCTTAACTGGAGGGAGTTACACTGAAGCTTTCTTT

V: TRBV7-8
J: TRBJ2-7
D: TRBD2
size: NA
CDR3: CASSREVPSYEQYF
DNA: TGTGCCAGCAGCCGGGAGGTACCTTCCTACGAGCAGTACTTC